What follows describes a single T cell receptor beta chain. The antigen is unknown. CD4+ cells yielded CD45RA+ naive and CD45RA-negative memory subsets. This sample was taken from a study of shared clonotypes between healthy human individuals. Overall study context: Per donor, three plates held CD4 naive cells, three held CD4 memory, two held CD8 naive and one held CD8 memory. Study-wide results and caveats: A handful of donors had roughly 5% of their naive CD4 clonotypes in common. The rarefaction results pointed to incomplete sorted-subset sequencing despite large depth.

V was trimmed by 0 bases and J by 1 base, leaving 9 bases between them. CDR3 size: 15 residues. Looked up from germline, CDR1 is SGHRS and CDR2 is YFSETQ. The assay was immunoSEQ multiplex PCR, and TCRdb's table has in-frame clones only and misses some. The table lists approximately 1,000,000 clones, 60% to 80% of them singletons. The sample was memory CD4+ T cells from PBMCs. Subset indicated: CD45RA-negative fraction. This clonotype was obtained from a man aged 18 to 30 in good health. Some clones in this sample may be carry-over from other donors' samples. V is TRBV5-1 and J is TRBJ2-3; the D is unclear. In DNA form, the CDR3 reads TGCGCCAGCAGCTTGGGGGGTGCGGGCACAGATACGCAGTATTTT. Its protein is CASSLGGAGTDTQYF.